One sample yielded the 3 T cell receptor beta chains listed below, sequenced in a study of cytomegalovirus exposure and HLA in healthy donors. The primer mix had 60 Vbeta and 13 Jbeta primers. TCRdb's copy holds only in-frame clones and misses some; the assay was immunoSEQ multiplex PCR. Of some 130,000 clones in the sample, approximately 71% were seen once. The sample was PBMCs. The receptor source for this set is a man under 40 in good health and CMV-seronegative.

The chain employs TRBV7-8 and TRBJ1-5; 7 positions match TRBD1. Trimming took 1 base from V and 0 from J; bases not matched to a gene: 6. The germline V gene encodes CDR1 SGHVS and CDR2 FQNEAQ. The length of the CDR3 is 17 residues. CDR3 in DNA: TGTGCCAGCAGCTTAGGACAGGGCTTGTATAGCAATCAGCCCCAGCATTTT. It specifies CASSLGQGLYSNQPQHF.

This sequence joins TRBV28 and TRBJ2-7; TRBD2 matches 7 bases. The CDR3 totals 12 residues. The germline V gene has CDR1 MDHEN and CDR2 SYDVKM. With V trimmed by 9 bases and J by 1 base, 3 bases remained unmatched. The CDR3 coding sequence is TGTGCCAGTGCGGGGGTTTCCTACGAGCAGTACTTC. Protein: CASAGVSYEQYF.

The chain uses TRBV2 and TRBJ2-5, with TRBD2 identical over 7 bases. The tail of the sequence fits TRBJ2-7 better, so the J call may be wrong. This CDR3 is built from 14 residues. Germline V gene data show CDR1 as SNHLY and CDR2 as FYNNEI. Written as DNA, the CDR3 is TGTGCCAGCAGTGACGGGAGGCTTACCTACGAGCAGTACTTC. Encoded protein: CASSDGRLTYEQYF.